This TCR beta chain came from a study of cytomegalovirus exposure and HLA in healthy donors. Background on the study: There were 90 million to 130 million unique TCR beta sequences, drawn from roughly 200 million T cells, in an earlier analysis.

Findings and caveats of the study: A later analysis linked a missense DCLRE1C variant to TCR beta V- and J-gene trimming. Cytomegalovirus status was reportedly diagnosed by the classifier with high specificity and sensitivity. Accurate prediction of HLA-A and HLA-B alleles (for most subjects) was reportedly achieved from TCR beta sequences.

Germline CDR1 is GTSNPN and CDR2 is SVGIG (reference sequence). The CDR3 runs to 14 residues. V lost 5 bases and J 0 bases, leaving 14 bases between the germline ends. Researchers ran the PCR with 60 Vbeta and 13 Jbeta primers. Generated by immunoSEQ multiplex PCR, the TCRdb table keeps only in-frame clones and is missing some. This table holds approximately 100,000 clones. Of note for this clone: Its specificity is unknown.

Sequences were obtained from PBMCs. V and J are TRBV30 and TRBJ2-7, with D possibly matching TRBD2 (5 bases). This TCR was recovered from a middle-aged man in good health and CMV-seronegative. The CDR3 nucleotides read TGTGCCTGGGGCGACTTGGGAGCCTCCTACGAGCAGTACTTC. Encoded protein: CAWGDLGASYEQYF. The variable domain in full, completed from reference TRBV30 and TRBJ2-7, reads SQTIHQWPATLVQPVGSPLSLECTVEGTSNPNLYWYRQAAGRGLQLLFYSVGIGQISSEVPQNLSASRPQDRQFILSSKKLLLSDSGFYLCAWGDLGASYEQYFGPGTRLTVT.